The TCR beta chain described here comes from a study of human T cells and chemical hapten exposure. As to time point: pre-sensitization, week 0. As to treatment: therapeutic diphenylcyclopropenone sensitization with weekly scalp DPC. The CDR3 contains 11 residues. Per germline, CDR1 SQVTM and CDR2 ANQGSEA. Trimming took 6 bases from V and 6 from J, leaving 10 bases between them. Separate cDNA molecules received unique molecular identifiers, which the library attached to them. In the original analysis: Across samples, TCR counts had a median of 95,638 and ranged from roughly 23,224 to 750,000. TCRdb redid the calling of the RACE reads with MiXCR, one entry per CDR3 protein. These V and J calls are TCRdb output, not the study's own analysis. The sample shows about 90,000 distinct CDR3 sequences, about 8.5% of them seen only once. There are a few counts of this clonotype.

The gene calls are TRBV29-1 and TRBJ2-3; D unresolved. This sample comprised whole blood, obtained in connection with sensitization to the hapten diphenylcyclopropenone (DPC). This TCR derives from a man in his forties with alopecia areata. Some clones in this sample may be carry-over from other donors' samples. CDR3 sequence reads: CSVTVSDTQYF. The CDR3, as DNA: TGCAGCGTGACCGTTTCCGATACGCAGTATTTT.